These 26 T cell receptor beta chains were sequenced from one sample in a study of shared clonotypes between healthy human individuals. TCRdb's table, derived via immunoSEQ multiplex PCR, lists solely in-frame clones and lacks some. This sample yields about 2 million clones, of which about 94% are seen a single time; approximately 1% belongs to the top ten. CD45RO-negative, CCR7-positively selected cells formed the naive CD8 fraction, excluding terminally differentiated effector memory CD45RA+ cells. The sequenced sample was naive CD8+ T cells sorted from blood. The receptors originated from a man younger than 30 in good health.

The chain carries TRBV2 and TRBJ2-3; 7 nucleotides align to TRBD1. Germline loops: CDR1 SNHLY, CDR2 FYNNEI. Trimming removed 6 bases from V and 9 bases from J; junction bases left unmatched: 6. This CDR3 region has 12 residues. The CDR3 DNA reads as TGTGCCAGCAGAGGACAGGCTGGAACGCAGTATTTT. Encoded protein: CASRGQAGTQYF.

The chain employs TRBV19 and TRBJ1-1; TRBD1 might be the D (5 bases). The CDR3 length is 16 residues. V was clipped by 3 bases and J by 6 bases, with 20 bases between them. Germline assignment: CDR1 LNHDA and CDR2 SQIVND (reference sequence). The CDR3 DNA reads TGTGCCAGTAGTATTGGTCAGGGCGACCTTAGCGCTGAAGCTTTCTTT. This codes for CASSIGQGDLSAEAFF.

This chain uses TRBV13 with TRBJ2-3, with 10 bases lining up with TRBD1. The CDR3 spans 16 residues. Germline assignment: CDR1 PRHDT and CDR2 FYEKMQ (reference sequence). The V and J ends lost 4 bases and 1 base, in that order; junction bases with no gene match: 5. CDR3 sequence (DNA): TGTGCCAGCAGCTGGACGACAGGGGGCCGCACAGATACGCAGTATTTT. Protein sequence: CASSWTTGGRTDTQYF.

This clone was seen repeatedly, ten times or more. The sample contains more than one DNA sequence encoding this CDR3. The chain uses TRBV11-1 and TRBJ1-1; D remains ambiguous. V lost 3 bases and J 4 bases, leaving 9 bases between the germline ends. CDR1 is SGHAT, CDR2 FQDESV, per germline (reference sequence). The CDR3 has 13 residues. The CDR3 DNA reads TGTGCCAGCAGCTTCGGGCCGTTCACTGAAGCTTTCTTT. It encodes CASSFGPFTEAFF.

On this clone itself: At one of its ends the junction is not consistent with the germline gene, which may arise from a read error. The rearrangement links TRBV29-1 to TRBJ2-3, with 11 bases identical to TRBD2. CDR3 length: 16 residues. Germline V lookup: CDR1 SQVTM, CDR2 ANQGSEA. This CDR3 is CWGGGSSGRWSDTQYF. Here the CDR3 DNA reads TGTTGGGGAGGGGGCTCTAGCGGGAGGTGGTCAGATACGCAGTATTTT.

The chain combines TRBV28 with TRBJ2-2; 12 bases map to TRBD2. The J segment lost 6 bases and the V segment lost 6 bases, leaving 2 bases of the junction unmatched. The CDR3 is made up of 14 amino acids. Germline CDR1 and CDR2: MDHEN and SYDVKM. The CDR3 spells CASRTSGGSGELFF. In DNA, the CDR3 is TGTGCCAGCAGGACTAGCGGGGGATCCGGGGAGCTGTTTTTT.

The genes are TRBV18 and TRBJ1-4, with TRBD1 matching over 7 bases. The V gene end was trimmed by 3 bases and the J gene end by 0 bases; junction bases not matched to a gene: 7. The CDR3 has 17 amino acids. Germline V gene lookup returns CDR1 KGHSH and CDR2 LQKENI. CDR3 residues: CASSPRGQPATNEKLFF. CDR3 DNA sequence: TGTGCCAGCTCACCGCGGGGACAGCCCGCAACTAATGAAAAACTGTTTTTT.

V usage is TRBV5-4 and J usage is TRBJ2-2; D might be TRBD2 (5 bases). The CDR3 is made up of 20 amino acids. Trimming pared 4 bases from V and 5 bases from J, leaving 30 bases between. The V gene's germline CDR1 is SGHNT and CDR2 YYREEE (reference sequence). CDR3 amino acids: CASSLNVWQYSSTGTGELFF. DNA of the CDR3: TGTGCCAGCAGCCTGAACGTTTGGCAGTACTCTAGTACGGGGACCGGGGAGCTGTTTTTT.

For the CDR3, the DNA is TGTGCCAGCAGTGAAGCTGGGACTGAGCCGAACACCGGGGAGCTGTTTTTT. Translation: CASSEAGTEPNTGELFF. The gene calls are TRBV2 and TRBJ2-2; D perhaps matches TRBD2 (6 bases). CDR3 length: 17 residues. In germline, CDR1 is SNHLY, CDR2 FYNNEI. Trimming removed 0 bases from V and 0 bases from J, with 11 bases in between.

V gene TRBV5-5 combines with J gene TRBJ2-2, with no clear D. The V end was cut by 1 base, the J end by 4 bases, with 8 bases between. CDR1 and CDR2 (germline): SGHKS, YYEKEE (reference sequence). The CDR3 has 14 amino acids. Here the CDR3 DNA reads TGTGCCAGCAGCTTGCCGGGTGGCACCGGGGAGCTGTTTTTT. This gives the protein CASSLPGGTGELFF.

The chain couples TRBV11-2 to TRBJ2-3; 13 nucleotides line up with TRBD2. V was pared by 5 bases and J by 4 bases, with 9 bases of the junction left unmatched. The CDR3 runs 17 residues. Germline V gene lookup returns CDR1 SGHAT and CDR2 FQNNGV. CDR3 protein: CASSGGTSGMMADTQYF. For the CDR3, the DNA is TGTGCCAGCAGCGGTGGGACTAGCGGGATGATGGCAGATACGCAGTATTTT.

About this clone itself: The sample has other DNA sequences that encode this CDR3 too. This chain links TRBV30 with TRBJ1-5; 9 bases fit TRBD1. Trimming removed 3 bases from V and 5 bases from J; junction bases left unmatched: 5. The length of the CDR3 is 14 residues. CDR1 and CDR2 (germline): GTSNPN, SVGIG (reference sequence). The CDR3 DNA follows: TGTGCCTGGAGCCCGGGACAGGGACATCAGCCCCAGCATTTT. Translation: CAWSPGQGHQPQHF.

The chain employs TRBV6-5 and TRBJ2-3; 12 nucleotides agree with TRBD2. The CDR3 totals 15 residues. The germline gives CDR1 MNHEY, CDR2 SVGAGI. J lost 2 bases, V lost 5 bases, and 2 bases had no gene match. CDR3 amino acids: CASSRTSGDTDTQYF. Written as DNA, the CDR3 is TGTGCCAGCAGTCGGACTAGCGGGGACACAGATACGCAGTATTTT.

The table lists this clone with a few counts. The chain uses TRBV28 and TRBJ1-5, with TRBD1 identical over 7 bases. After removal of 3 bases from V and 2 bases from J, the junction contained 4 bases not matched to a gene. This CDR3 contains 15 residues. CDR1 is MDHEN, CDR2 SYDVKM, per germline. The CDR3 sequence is CASSLWDSGNQPQHF. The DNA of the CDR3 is TGTGCCAGCAGTTTGTGGGACAGTGGCAATCAGCCCCAGCATTTT.

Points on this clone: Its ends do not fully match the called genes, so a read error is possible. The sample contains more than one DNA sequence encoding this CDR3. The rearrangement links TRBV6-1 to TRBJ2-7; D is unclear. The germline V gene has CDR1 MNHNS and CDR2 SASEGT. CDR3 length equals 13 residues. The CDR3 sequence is CASSDDGSFEQYF. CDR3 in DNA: TGTGCCAGCAGTGATGACGGGTCCTTCGAGCAGTACTTC.

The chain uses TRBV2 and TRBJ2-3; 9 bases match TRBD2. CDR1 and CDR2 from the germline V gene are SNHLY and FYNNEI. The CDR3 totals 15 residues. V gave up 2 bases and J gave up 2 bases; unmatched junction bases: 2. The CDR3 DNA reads TGTGCCAGCAGTGAACTAGCGGGATTCACAGATACGCAGTATTTT. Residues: CASSELAGFTDTQYF.

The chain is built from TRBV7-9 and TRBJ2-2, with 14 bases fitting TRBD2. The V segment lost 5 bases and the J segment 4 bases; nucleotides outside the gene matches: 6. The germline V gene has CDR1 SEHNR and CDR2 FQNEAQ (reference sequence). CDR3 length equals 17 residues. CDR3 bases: TGTGCCAGCAGCCCGGGACTAGCGGGAGTCGTCACCGGGGAGCTGTTTTTT. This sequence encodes CASSPGLAGVVTGELFF.

The CDR3 nucleotides are TGTGCCAGCAGTTTGGACAGGGTGGGGTTCCTCCACTTT. Residues: CASSLDRVGFLHF. The rearrangement links TRBV28 to TRBJ1-6; 8 bases agree with TRBD1. The CDR3 length is 13 residues. Trimming at V came to 3 bases and at J to 15 bases, leaving 7 bases not matched to a gene. Germline V gene sequence: CDR1 MDHEN, CDR2 SYDVKM.

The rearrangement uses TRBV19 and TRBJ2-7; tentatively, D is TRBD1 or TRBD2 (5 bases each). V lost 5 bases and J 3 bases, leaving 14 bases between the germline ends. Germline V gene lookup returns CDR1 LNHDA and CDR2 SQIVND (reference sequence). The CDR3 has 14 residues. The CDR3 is CASSYRDRDYEQYF. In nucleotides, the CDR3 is TGTGCCAGTAGTTACCGGGACCGCGACTACGAGCAGTACTTC.

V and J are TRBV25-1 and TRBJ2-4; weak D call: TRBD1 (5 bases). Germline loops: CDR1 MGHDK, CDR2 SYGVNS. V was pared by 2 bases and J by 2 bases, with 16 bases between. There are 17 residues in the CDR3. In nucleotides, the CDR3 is TGTGCCAGCAGTGAAGACCGACAGATTCTATCCAAAAACATTCAGTACTTC. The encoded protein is CASSEDRQILSKNIQYF.

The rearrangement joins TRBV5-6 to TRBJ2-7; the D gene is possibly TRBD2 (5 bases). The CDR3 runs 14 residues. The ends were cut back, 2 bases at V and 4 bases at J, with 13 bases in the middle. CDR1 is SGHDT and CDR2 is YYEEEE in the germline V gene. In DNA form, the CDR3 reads TGTGCCAGCAGCTTACCTCCCCCGGGGTACGAGCAGTACTTC. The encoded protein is CASSLPPPGYEQYF.

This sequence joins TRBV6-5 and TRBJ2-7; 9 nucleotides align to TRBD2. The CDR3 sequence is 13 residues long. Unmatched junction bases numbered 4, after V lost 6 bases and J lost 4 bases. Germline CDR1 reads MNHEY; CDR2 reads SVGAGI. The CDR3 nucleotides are TGTGCCAGCAGGGGTAGCGGGGGATACGAGCAGTACTTC. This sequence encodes CASRGSGGYEQYF.

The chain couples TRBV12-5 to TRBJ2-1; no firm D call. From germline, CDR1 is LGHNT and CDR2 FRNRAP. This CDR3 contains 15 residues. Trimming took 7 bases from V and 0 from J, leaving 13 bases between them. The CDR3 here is CASALGWSSYNEQFF. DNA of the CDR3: TGTGCTAGTGCCCTTGGGTGGAGCTCCTACAATGAGCAGTTCTTC.

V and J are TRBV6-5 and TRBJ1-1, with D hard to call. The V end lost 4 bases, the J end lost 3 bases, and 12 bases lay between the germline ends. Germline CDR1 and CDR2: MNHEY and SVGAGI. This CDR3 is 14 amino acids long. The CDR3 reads CASSSFEGYTEAFF. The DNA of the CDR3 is TGTGCCAGCAGTTCCTTCGAGGGTTACACTGAAGCTTTCTTT.

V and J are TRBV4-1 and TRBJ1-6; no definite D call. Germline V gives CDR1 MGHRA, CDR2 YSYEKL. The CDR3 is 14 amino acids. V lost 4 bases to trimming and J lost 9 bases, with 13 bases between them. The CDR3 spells CASSLEGPGSPLHF. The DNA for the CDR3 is TGCGCCAGCAGCCTAGAAGGACCGGGTTCACCCCTCCACTTT.

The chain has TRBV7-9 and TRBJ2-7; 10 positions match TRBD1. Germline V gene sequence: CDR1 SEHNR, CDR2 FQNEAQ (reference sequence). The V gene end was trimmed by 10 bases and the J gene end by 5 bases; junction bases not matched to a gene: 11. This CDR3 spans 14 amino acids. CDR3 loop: CAINRDRGSHEQYF. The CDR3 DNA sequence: TGTGCCATCAACCGGGACAGGGGTTCCCACGAGCAGTACTTC.